This T cell receptor beta chain is from a study of CXCR3-negative and CXCR3-positive naive CD8 T cells. The CDR3 is 15 residues long. CDR1 is MNHEY and CDR2 is SMNVEV in the germline V gene (reference sequence). On this clonotype itself: No antigen is known for it.

Preparation of TRB cDNA libraries relied on 5' RACE carrying UMI labels. TCRdb re-analyzed the 5' RACE reads; it lists each CDR3 protein once, without DNA. The sample includes over 100,000 distinct CDR3 sequences. Study conclusions and caveats: Naive CXCR3-negative cells resembled naive CXCR3-positive cells in TRBV-TRBJ usage; memory cells differed. Much lower diversity was found in memory CD8+ cells, while both naive subsets had comparably high diversity.

This receptor was obtained from a human donor in good health. Some clones in this sample may be carry-over from other donors' samples. Sequencing used naive CXCR3- CD8+ T cells from blood. Subset noted: CD45RO-CCR7+CD27+CD95- naive CD8+ T cells lacking CXCR3 (TNR3-). V is TRBV27 and J is TRBJ1-1. The CDR3 loop reads CASSSPGLSRAEAFF.